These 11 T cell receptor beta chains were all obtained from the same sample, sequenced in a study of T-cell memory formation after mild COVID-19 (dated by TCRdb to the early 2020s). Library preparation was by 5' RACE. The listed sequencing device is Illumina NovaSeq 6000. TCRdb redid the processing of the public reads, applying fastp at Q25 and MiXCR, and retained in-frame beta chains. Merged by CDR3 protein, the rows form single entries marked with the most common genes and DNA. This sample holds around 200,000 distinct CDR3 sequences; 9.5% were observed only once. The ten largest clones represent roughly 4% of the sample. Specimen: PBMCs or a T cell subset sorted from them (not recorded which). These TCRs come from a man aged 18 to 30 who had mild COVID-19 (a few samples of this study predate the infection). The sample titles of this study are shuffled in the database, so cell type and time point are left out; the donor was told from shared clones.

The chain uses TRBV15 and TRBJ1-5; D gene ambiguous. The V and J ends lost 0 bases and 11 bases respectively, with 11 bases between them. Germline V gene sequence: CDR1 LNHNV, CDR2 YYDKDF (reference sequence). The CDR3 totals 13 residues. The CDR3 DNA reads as TGTGCCACCAGCAGAGATCCGGAGACGGCCCAGCATTTT. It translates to CATSRDPETAQHF.

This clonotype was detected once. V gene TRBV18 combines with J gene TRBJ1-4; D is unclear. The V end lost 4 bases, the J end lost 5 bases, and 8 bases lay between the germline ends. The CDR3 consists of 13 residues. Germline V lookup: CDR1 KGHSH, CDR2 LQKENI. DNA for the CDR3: TGTGCCAGCTCACAGGGTGCCAATGAAAAACTGTTTTTT. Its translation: CASSQGANEKLFF.

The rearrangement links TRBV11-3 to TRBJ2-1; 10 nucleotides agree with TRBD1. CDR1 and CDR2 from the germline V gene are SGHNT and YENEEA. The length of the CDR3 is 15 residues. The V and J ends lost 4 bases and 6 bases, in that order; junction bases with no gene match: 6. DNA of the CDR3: TGTGCCAGCAGCTCTCGGGACAGGGGAATCAATGAGCAGTTCTTC. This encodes CASSSRDRGINEQFF.

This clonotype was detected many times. The CDR3 coding sequence is TGTGCCAGCAGTTTGACGGTGGGGTATGGCTACACCTTC. This gives the protein CASSLTVGYGYTF. The gene calls are TRBV12-3 or TRBV12-4 and TRBJ1-2; D gene uncertain. V lost 3 bases to trimming and J lost 5 bases, with 10 bases between them. This CDR3 has 13 amino acids.

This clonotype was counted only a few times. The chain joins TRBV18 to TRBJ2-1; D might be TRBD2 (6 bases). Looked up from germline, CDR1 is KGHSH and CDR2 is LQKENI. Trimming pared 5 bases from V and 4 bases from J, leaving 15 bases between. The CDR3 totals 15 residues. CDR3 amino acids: CASSSRGGAYNEQFF. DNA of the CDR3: TGTGCCAGCTCAAGCCGGGGCGGGGCTTACAATGAGCAGTTCTTC.

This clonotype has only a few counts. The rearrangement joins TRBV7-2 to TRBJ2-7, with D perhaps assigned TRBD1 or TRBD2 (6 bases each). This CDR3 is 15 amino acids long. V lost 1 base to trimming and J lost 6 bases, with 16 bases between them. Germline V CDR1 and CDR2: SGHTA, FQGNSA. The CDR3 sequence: CASSLDGGLPREQYF. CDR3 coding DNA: TGTGCCAGCAGCTTAGACGGGGGCCTACCTCGCGAGCAGTACTTC.

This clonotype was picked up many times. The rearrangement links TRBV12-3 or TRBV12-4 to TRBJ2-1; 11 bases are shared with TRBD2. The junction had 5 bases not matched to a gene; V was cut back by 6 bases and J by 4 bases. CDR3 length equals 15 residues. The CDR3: CASRTGTSGYNEQFF. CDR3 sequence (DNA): TGTGCCAGCAGAACCGGGACTAGCGGATACAATGAGCAGTTCTTC.

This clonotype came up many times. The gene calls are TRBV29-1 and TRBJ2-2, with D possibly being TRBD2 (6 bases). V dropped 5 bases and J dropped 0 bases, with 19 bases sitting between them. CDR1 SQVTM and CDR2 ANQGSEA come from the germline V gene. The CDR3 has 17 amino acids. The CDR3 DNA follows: TGCAGCGTTCGTAAAAACCGTGGAGGGGCGAACACCGGGGAGCTGTTTTTT. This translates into CSVRKNRGGANTGELFF.

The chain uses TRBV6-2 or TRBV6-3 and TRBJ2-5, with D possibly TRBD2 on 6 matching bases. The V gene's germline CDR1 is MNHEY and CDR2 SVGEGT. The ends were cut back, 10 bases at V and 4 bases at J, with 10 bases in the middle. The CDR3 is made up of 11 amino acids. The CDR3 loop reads CAIVSGETQYF. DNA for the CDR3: TGTGCCATCGTTAGCGGAGAGACCCAGTACTTC.

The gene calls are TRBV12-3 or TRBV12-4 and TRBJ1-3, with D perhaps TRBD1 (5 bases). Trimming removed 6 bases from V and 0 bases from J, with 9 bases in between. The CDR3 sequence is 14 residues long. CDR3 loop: CASSYRFSGNTIYF. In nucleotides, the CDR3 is TGTGCCAGCAGCTACAGGTTCTCTGGAAACACCATATATTTT.

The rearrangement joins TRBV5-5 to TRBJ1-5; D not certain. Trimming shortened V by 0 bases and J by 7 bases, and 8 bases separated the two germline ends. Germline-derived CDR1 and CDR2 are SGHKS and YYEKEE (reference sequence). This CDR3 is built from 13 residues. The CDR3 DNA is TGTGCCAGCAGCTTGGACAGTGAACAGCCCCAGCATTTT. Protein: CASSLDSEQPQHF.